The 19 T cell receptor beta chains presented below share a single source sample, sequenced in a study of response to subunit inactivated influenza vaccine. TCRdb re-analysed the RT-PCR reads in MiXCR, keeping a single row per CDR3 protein. The sample comprises some 570,000 distinct CDR3 sequences, about 11% of which are singletons, and roughly 9.6% rests with the top ten. These data were also filed under a second study, of T cells expressing NK-cell markers. This second study notes: 5'RACE template switching with UMIs produced the TCR beta cDNA.

The sample here was PBMCs from blood, taken on the day of vaccination. The receptors originated from a man aged 45-65 years who received an inactivated influenza vaccine.

The genes are TRBV2 and TRBJ2-1; 8 bases are a match to TRBD1. CDR1 is SNHLY, CDR2 FYNNEI, per germline. This CDR3 is built from 16 residues. Trimming at V came to 8 bases and at J to 0 bases, leaving 9 bases not matched to a gene. CDR3 nucleotide sequence: TGTGCCAGCCGATACAGACAGGGGAGCTCCTACAATGAGCAGTTCTTC. Protein sequence: CASRYRQGSSYNEQFF.

In this sample, this clonotype turned up a few times. The rearrangement links TRBV25-1 to TRBJ2-7; 7 positions agree with TRBD1. Trimming cost V 10 bases and J 1 base; bases outside gene matches: 10. Germline V gives CDR1 MGHDK, CDR2 SYGVNS. The CDR3 sequence is 14 residues long. The CDR3 sequence is CATLPRDRSYEQYF. The CDR3 bases are TGTGCCACCCTACCCCGGGACAGATCCTACGAGCAGTACTTC.

The chain carries TRBV7-9 and TRBJ2-7, with a possible D match to TRBD2 (6 bases). The CDR3 has 15 amino acids. Germline V gene lookup returns CDR1 SEHNR and CDR2 FQNEAQ (reference sequence). The V end lost 3 bases, the J end lost 2 bases, and 14 bases lay between the germline ends. Here the CDR3 reads CASSFSGDVAYEQYF. The CDR3 region has the DNA TGTGCCAGCAGCTTCTCGGGGGACGTAGCCTACGAGCAGTACTTC.

The V gene is TRBV18, the J gene TRBJ2-2, with 7 bases lining up with TRBD1. V lost 6 bases to trimming and J lost 2 bases; unmatched junction nucleotides: 6. The length of the CDR3 is 15 residues. Per germline, CDR1 KGHSH and CDR2 LQKENI. The CDR3 sequence is CASSHGTANTGELFF. The DNA for the CDR3 is TGTGCCAGCTCTCACGGGACAGCCAACACCGGGGAGCTGTTTTTT.

In its sample, this clonotype was seen a few times. This chain uses TRBV2 with TRBJ2-2; D perhaps matches TRBD2 (5 bases). The V end lost 7 bases, the J end lost 5 bases, and 11 bases lay between the germline ends. Per the germline V gene, CDR1 is SNHLY and CDR2 is FYNNEI. The CDR3 sequence is 13 residues long. The CDR3 spells CASNDPGTGELFF. The CDR3 region has the DNA TGTGCCAGCAACGACCCGGGGACCGGGGAGCTGTTTTTT.

This chain uses TRBV29-1 with TRBJ2-3, with TRBD2 identical over 11 bases. CDR3 size: 14 residues. The germline gives CDR1 SQVTM, CDR2 ANQGSEA. V dropped 4 bases and J dropped 6; count of bases not matched to a gene: 6. In DNA form, the CDR3 reads TGCAGCGTTGTAGCGGGAGGGTTCACGGATACGCAGTATTTT. It yields the protein CSVVAGGFTDTQYF.

This clonotype showed up many times. V is TRBV6-1 and J is TRBJ1-1; D gene unclear. This CDR3 is 13 amino acids long. CDR1 MNHNS and CDR2 SASEGT come from the germline V gene. Trimming pared 6 bases from V and 1 base from J, leaving 9 bases between. CDR3 sequence reads: CASRRRENTEAFF. CDR3 sequence (DNA): TGTGCCAGCAGACGTCGGGAGAACACTGAAGCTTTCTTT.

This sequence joins TRBV4-3 and TRBJ2-1, with 7 bases fitting TRBD2. The CDR3 has 15 residues. Trimming took 4 bases from V and 0 from J; bases not matched to a gene: 3. Germline V gene sequence: CDR1 LGHNA, CDR2 YSLEER. The CDR3 DNA follows: TGCGCCAGCAGCCCGCTAGCGGACTCCTACAATGAGCAGTTCTTC. Translated, it gives CASSPLADSYNEQFF.

This clonotype was observed many times. The chain has TRBV2 and TRBJ1-5; D perhaps matches TRBD1 (5 bases). V was trimmed by 5 bases and J by 5 bases, leaving 13 bases between them. Germline assignment: CDR1 SNHLY and CDR2 FYNNEI. The CDR3 has 14 amino acids. CDR3 protein: CASSLSWGDQPQHF. The CDR3 DNA reads TGTGCCAGCAGTTTAAGTTGGGGGGATCAGCCCCAGCATTTT.

This clonotype was recorded a few times. V and J are TRBV18 and TRBJ2-1; 7 nucleotides align to TRBD1. Trimming cost V 3 bases and J 6 bases; bases outside gene matches: 11. There are 16 residues in the CDR3. Germline CDR1 and CDR2: KGHSH and LQKENI. In DNA, the CDR3 is TGTGCCAGCTCACCGAGACAGGGACGCAAAGGCAATGAGCAGTTCTTC. It yields the protein CASSPRQGRKGNEQFF.

This clonotype was counted many times. The chain uses TRBV6-5 and TRBJ1-3; D ambiguous. The germline gives CDR1 MNHEY, CDR2 SVGAGI. The V end lost 2 bases, the J end lost 5 bases, and 7 bases lay between the germline ends. The CDR3 runs 13 residues. CDR3 protein: CASSYGPRNTIYF. The CDR3 DNA reads as TGTGCCAGCAGTTACGGGCCCCGAAACACCATATATTTT.

This clonotype was observed a few times. The chain carries TRBV6-2 or TRBV6-3 and TRBJ2-3; 7 positions agree with TRBD2. The germline V gene has CDR1 MNHEY and CDR2 SVGEGT. CDR3 size: 12 residues. Germline trimming cut 9 bases from V and 5 bases from J; bases unmatched to any gene: 5. CDR3 loop: CASGTTRDTQYF. For the CDR3, the DNA is TGTGCCAGTGGGACTACGAGAGATACGCAGTATTTT.

Regarding this clonotype: One end of the junction fails to match germline, which may point to a read error. This chain connects TRBV28 to TRBJ2-5; 7 bases map to TRBD2. The CDR3 is made up of 15 amino acids. Germline V gene data show CDR1 as MDHEN and CDR2 as SYDVKM. CDR3 nucleotides: TGTGCCAGTAGTTACCACGTCGGGACTAAAGAGACCCAGTACTTC. Translated: CASSYHVGTKETQYF.

In its sample, this clonotype was seen a few times. The chain links TRBV29-1 to TRBJ1-1, with 12 bases identical to TRBD1. The CDR3 covers 16 residues. V shed 4 bases and J 4 bases; nucleotides not matched to a gene: 10. Germline V gene data show CDR1 as SQVTM and CDR2 as ANQGSEA. DNA for the CDR3: TGCAGCGTTGGAACGGGACAGGGGGCTAAGGGCACTGAAGCTTTCTTT. Translating it yields CSVGTGQGAKGTEAFF.

V and J are TRBV5-1 and TRBJ2-7; no clear D gene. The V end lost 7 bases, the J end lost 0 bases, and 20 bases lay between the germline ends. The CDR3 sequence is 16 residues long. In germline, CDR1 is SGHRS, CDR2 YFSETQ. Here the CDR3 reads CASRIGGVGNSYEQYF. As DNA, the CDR3 is TGCGCCAGCCGCATAGGTGGAGTGGGAAACTCCTACGAGCAGTACTTC.

This clonotype was detected only a few times. The rearrangement links TRBV6-1 to TRBJ2-3; D is possibly TRBD2 (6 bases). The CDR3 runs to 15 residues. The V gene lost 5 bases and the J gene lost 5 bases, with 17 bases spanning the gap. CDR1 is MNHNS, CDR2 SASEGT, per germline. The CDR3 region has the DNA TGTGCCAGCAGTAAAAGCGGGCGAACCGAAGATACGCAGTATTTT. Its protein product is CASSKSGRTEDTQYF.

The chain employs TRBV7-2 and TRBJ1-5; 9 bases are a match to TRBD1. The CDR3 has 15 residues. V lost 7 bases to trimming and J lost 4 bases; unmatched junction nucleotides: 8. The germline gives CDR1 SGHTA, CDR2 FQGNSA. The CDR3 coding sequence is TGTGCCAGCACTTATGGGACAGGGAGAAATCAGCCCCAGCATTTT. This sequence encodes CASTYGTGRNQPQHF.

This clonotype was seen a handful of times. The chain links TRBV27 to TRBJ2-5; D is unresolved. Looked up from germline, CDR1 is MNHEY and CDR2 is SMNVEV (reference sequence). This CDR3 has 14 amino acids. With 0 bases removed from V and 5 bases from J, the gap between germline ends came to 10 bases. The CDR3 sequence: CASSLSADEETQYF. DNA for the CDR3: TGTGCCAGCAGTTTATCGGCGGATGAGGAGACCCAGTACTTC.

V and J are TRBV20-1 and TRBJ2-7; D may be TRBD2 (5 bases). The CDR3 sequence is 16 residues long. Trimming took 1 base from V and 5 from J, leaving 21 bases between them. Germline CDR1 DFQATT, CDR2 SNEGSKA (reference sequence). The CDR3, as DNA: TGCAGTGCTAGAGCCTCAGACCTGGGAGCGGTCCACGAGCAGTACTTC. Translated: CSARASDLGAVHEQYF.